The sample holds a few counts of the clone carrying this TCR beta chain. The sample belongs to a study of blood T cell repertoires in COVID-19. Study-wide background: From the United States, Italy and Spain came samples of acute and convalescent COVID-19.

J lost 11 bases, V lost 1 base, and 10 bases had no gene match. CDR3 length: 15 amino acids. The germline V gene has CDR1 LNHNV and CDR2 YYDKDF (reference sequence). Per the authors' pipeline: Estimates of nucleated cell counts were drawn from the amplification of reference gene primers. Assay: immunoSEQ multiplex PCR; the TCRdb copy retains only in-frame clones and omits some. The D gene and trimming were derived from the DNA, and the V and J assignments and clone size from that table. The sample gives tens of thousands of clones, more than 65% of which show up once; around 10% is in the top ten. The sequenced material came from peripheral blood. The chain employs TRBV15 and TRBJ1-5; 8 positions agree with TRBD1. The clonotype originates from a man aged 65 to 85 with acute or convalescent COVID-19. DNA for the CDR3: TGTGCCACCAGCAGAGTGGGCAGGGGGCCGATAGCCCAGCATTTT. The encoded protein is CATSRVGRGPIAQHF.